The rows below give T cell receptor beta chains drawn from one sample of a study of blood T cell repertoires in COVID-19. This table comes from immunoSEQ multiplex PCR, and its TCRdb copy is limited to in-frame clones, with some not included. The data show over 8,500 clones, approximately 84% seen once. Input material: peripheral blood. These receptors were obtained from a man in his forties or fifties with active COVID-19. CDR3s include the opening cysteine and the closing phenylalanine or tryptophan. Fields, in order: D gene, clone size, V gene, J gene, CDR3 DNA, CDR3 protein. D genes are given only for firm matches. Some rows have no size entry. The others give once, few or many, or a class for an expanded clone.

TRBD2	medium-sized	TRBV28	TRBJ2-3	TGTGCCAGCAGTTTTAAACCGGGACTAGCGGGAGGCGGCACAGATACGCAGTATTTT	CASSFKPGLAGGGTDTQYF
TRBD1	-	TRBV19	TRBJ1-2	TGTGCCACCGAATATGGGACAGGGGTTGGCTACACCTTC	CATEYGTGVGYTF
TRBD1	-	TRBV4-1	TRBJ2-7	TGCGCCAGCAGCCAAGAAGGGACAGGGCAGGCCTACGAGCAGTACTTC	CASSQEGTGQAYEQYF
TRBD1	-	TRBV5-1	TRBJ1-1	TGCGCCAGCAGATCGACAGGGCTGCCTGAAGCTTTCTTT	CASRSTGLPEAFF
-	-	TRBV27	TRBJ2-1	TGTGCCAGCAGTATAAATACGGGGTCCTACAATGAGCAGTTCTTC	CASSINTGSYNEQFF
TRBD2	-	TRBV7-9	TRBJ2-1	TGTGCCAGCCCTCGACTAGCGGGAAGCCATGAGCAGTTCTTC	CASPRLAGSHEQFF
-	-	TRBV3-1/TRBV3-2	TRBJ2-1	TGTGCCAGCAGCCAAGACCTTATAGGGGGTGCCTACAATGAGCAGTTCTTC	CASSQDLIGGAYNEQFF
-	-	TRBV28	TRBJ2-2	TGTGCCAGCAGCCGACAGGTGAACTTCGTCGCGAACACCGGGGAGCTGTTTTTT	CASSRQVNFVANTGELFF
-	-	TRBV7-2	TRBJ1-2	TGTGCCAGCAGCTTAGACAGTAACTATGGCTACACCTTC	CASSLDSNYGYTF
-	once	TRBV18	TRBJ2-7	TGTGCCAGCTCACTGGGCAACTCCTACGAGCAGTACTTC	CASSLGNSYEQYF
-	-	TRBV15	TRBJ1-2	TGTGCCACCAGCAGAGAAGTGAGGGTCGGCTACACCTTC	CATSREVRVGYTF
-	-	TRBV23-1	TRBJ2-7	TGCGCCAGCAGTCAATTTGACTCCTTCTCTTACGAGCAGTACTTC	CASSQFDSFSYEQYF
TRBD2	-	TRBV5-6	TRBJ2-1	TGTGCCAGCAGCTTCGCGGGGGGCCTCAGCTCCTACAATGAGCAGTTCTTC	CASSFAGGLSSYNEQFF
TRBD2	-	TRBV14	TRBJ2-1	TGTGCCAGCAGCCATTTCGGGACTAGCGGTTACAATGAGCAGTTCTTC	CASSHFGTSGYNEQFF
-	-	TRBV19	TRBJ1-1	TGTGCCACTCAGGGACTCTCAATGTACACTGAAGCTTTCTTT	CATQGLSMYTEAFF
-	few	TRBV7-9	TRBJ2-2	TGTGCCAGCATGGGCCTAACGGGAGCGGGGGAGCTGTTTTTT	CASMGLTGAGELFF
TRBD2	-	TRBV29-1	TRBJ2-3	TGCAGCGTTGTCGGGAGTGGTCATGGACTAGCGGGAGGGTCAGATACGCAGTATTTT	CSVVGSGHGLAGGSDTQYF
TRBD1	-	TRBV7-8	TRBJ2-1	TGTGCCAGCAGCCTCCGGACAGGGGAAGTTTGGCCCAGCTCCTACAATGAGCAGTTCTTC	CASSLRTGEVWPSSYNEQFF
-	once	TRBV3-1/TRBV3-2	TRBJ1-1	TGTGCCAGCAGCCACCCTGGGGGGGTCAACACTGAAGCTTTCTTT	CASSHPGGVNTEAFF
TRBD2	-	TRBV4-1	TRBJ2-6	TGCGCCAGCAGCCACCCACTAGCGGGAGGCCCCTCTGGGGCCAACGTCCTGACTTTC	CASSHPLAGGPSGANVLTF
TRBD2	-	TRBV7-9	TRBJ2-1	TGTGCCAGCCCCGGGTCGGCGGGAGTGATGGGTGAGCAGTTCTTC	CASPGSAGVMGEQFF
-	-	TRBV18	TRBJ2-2	TGTGCCAGCTCACCACTTGACAGTCCCGGCGGGGAGCTGTTTTTT	CASSPLDSPGGELFF
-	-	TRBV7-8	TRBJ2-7	TGTGCCAGCAGCTTGCAGGTGCGGGGCTACGAGCAGTACTTC	CASSLQVRGYEQYF
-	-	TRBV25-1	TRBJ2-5	TGTGCCAGCTCCGACACGTCGGAGACCCAGTACTTC	CASSDTSETQYF
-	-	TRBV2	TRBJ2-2	TGTGCCAGCAGTGTTGAGCCCGGGGAGCTGTTTTTT	CASSVEPGELFF
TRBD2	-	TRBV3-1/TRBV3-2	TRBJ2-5	TGTGCCAGCAGCCAAGGTTTAGCGGGGTCGGGAGCGGAGACCCAGTACTTC	CASSQGLAGSGAETQYF
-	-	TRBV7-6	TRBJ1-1	TGTGCCAGCAGCTTAGCGGTGGGAGGGGCGGACACTGAAGCTTTCTTT	CASSLAVGGADTEAFF
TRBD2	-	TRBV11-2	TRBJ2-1	TGTGCCAGCAGCTTGGCTGGACTAGCGATGAACAATGAGCAGTTCTTC	CASSLAGLAMNNEQFF
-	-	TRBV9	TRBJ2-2	TGTGCCAGCAGCCTAGGCGGGACAGCGAACACCGGGGAGCTGTTTTTT	CASSLGGTANTGELFF
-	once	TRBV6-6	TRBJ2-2	TGTGCCAGCAGTTACTCGATCGGGGCCGGGGAGCTGTTTTTT	CASSYSIGAGELFF
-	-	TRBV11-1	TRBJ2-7	TGTGCCAGCAGCTTAGCAGGCTCGGCGCCGCTAGGAACCTACGAGCAGTACTTC	CASSLAGSAPLGTYEQYF
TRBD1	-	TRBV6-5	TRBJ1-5	TGTGCCAGTACCGGGACAGGGGGCTTTCAGCCCCAGCATTTT	CASTGTGGFQPQHF
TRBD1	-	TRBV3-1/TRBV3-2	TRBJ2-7	TGTGCCAGCAGCCAGGGGACAGTCTACGAGCAGTACTTC	CASSQGTVYEQYF
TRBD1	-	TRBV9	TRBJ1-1	TGTGCCAGCAGCACAGGGACAGGGGGCTCGGCTGAAGCTTTCTTT	CASSTGTGGSAEAFF
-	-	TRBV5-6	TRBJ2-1	TGTGCCAGCAGCCCCGGCAGAGGCTCCTACAATGAGCAGTTCTTC	CASSPGRGSYNEQFF
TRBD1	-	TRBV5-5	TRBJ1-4	TGTGCCAGCAGCCTCGGGACAGGGGAGGCTAATGAAAAACTGTTTTTT	CASSLGTGEANEKLFF
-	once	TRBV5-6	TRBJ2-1	TGTGCCAGCAGCTTGGCCGTAAATGAGCAGTTCTTC	CASSLAVNEQFF
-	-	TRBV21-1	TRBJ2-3	TGTGCCAGCAGCAAAGGCGGAGATACGCAGTATTTT	CASSKGGDTQYF
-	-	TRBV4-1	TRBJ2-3	TGCGCCAGCAGCCTCCGGGCAGATACGCAGTATTTT	CASSLRADTQYF
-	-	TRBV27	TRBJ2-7	TGTGCCAGCAGCGCGAATCTAGCATCGGAGCAGTACTTC	CASSANLASEQYF
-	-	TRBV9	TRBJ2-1	TGTGCCAGCAGCGTAGGCGCAGGGGCCTCCTACAATGAGCAGTTCTTC	CASSVGAGASYNEQFF
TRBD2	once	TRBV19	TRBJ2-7	TGTGCCAGTAGATTATCCGGGACTAGCGCCTACGAGCAGTACTTC	CASRLSGTSAYEQYF
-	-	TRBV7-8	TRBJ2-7	TGTGCCAGCAGCACGTCACCAGCGATTTCCTACGAGCAGTACTTC	CASSTSPAISYEQYF
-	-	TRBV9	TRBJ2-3	TGTGCCAGCAGCGTATCGAGGGCAGATACGCAGTATTTT	CASSVSRADTQYF
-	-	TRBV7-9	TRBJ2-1	TGTGCCAGCAGCTTTAGGGCAGGGTACGATGAGCAGTTCTTC	CASSFRAGYDEQFF
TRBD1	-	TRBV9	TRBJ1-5	TGTGCCAGCAGCCAGGGGGTCAATCAGCCCCAGCATTTT	CASSQGVNQPQHF
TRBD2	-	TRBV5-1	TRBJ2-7	TGCGCCAGCAGCTTCTATAGCGGGAGCCTCACCTACGAGCAGTACTTC	CASSFYSGSLTYEQYF
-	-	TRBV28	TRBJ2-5	TGTGCCAGCAGTTTAAGGACAGTCCAAGAGACCCAGTACTTC	CASSLRTVQETQYF
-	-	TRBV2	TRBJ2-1	TGTGCCAGCAGCCCTAGGTCTAGCTCCCACGGCAATGAGCAGTTCTTC	CASSPRSSSHGNEQFF